The T cell receptor beta chain under discussion was sequenced for a study of blood T cell repertoires in COVID-19. Study in general: In each case, the material was cDNA or gDNA derived from T cells, B-cell-depleted T cells, or PBMCs.

Germline loops: CDR1 MNHEY, CDR2 SVGAGI. V lost 7 bases and J lost 3; bases outside the gene matches: 5. This CDR3 is built from 15 residues. This table comes from immunoSEQ multiplex PCR, and its TCRdb copy is limited to in-frame clones, with some not included. The top ten hold over 15% of the sample, which has 13,000 to 15,000 clones, roughly 85% seen once. This receptor was taken from a man aged 35 to 55 with active or convalescent COVID-19. The rearrangement links TRBV6-5 to TRBJ2-2; 10 bases fit TRBD1. Sequenced sample: peripheral blood. DNA of the CDR3: TGTGCCAGCATCCCCGGGACAGGGGACACCGGGGAGCTGTTTTTT. It is translated as CASIPGTGDTGELFF.